This T cell receptor (beta chain) was recovered during a study of blood T cell repertoires in COVID-19 (dated by TCRdb to about 2020). As for the study more broadly: Samples from collaborators originated in the United States, Italy and Spain and spanned both the acute and convalescent phases of COVID-19. The prospective study material was composed of cDNA or gDNA derived from T cells, B-cell-depleted T cells, or PBMCs. The dataset comprised deeply sampled blood TCRbeta repertoires from subjects exposed to, actively infected with, or recovered from COVID-19. The repertoires were released in a freely available public database meant as a resource for research on the immune response to SARS-CoV-2. The samples were drawn from two sources: the first 160 participants of the ongoing ImmuneRACE study, and over 1,000 subjects contributed by 6 global collaborators. A de-identified subject ID, COVID-19 status, age in years and sex were almost always included in the sample metadata. Where available, HLA class I and class II types were taken from metadata supplied by the sample provider and were not determined by assay-based typing. What the research found in general, with its limitations: The amount of clinical and demographic metadata varied by source and participant and was provided uncurated.

The immunoSEQ Assay, a bias-controlled multiplex PCR, was used to amplify TCRbeta CDR3 regions from genomic DNA. Under the source paper's analysis protocol: Within the assay, amplification of reference gene primers was used to estimate how many nucleated cells each sample contained. Sequence reads were collapsed and filtered to measure the absolute abundance of every unique TCRbeta CDR3 rearrangement. For each sample, productive Simpson clonality was calculated as the square root of Simpson's diversity index across productive rearrangements. TCRdb's version of the immuneACCESS table is confined to in-frame rearrangements and falls short of the full clone set. An unresolved V gene accounts for under half of the shortfall where checked; the remainder is of unknown origin. V and J calls and clone size are given by that table; D and trimming were obtained from the DNA. The sample table lists over 250,000 clones, 65% to 90% of them with a count of one. The ten largest clonotypes hold roughly 4.6% of the sample.

This clone was picked up a small number of times. The antigen it binds to is not known. No base quality information exists; no much larger clone differs at one position. Whole blood was collected in K2EDTA tubes by collaborating institutions according to the institutions' own protocols. For TCRbeta analysis, collaborators shipped samples in one of three forms: frozen whole blood, isolated PBMCs, or DNA extracted from either of those sample types. From its cysteine to its phenylalanine, the CDR3 spans 14 amino acids. The CDR3 DNA has 42 bases and is translated from base 1. Trimming removed 1 base from V and 7 bases from J, leaving 14 bases between the germline ends. The germline V gene gives CDR1 as SGHAT and CDR2 as FQNNGV.

The chain uses TRBV11-2 and TRBJ2-7; the best D guess is TRBD2, with 6 bases matching. Sample: peripheral blood. The sequence came from a man aged 50-59 years with active or convalescent COVID-19. The sequenced DNA is TGTGCCAGCAGCTTAGGAGGAGGGCCGGATGAGCAGTACTTC. Its protein product is CASSLGGGPDEQYF.